This T cell receptor (beta chain) was observed in a study of T cell repertoires in cytomegalovirus infection. About the study: Both recently identified HLA-C-restricted and well-studied HLA-B-restricted CMV epitopes were used in the study. Through public TCR beta signatures, both CMV infection and matching HLA type were indicated. Notes on the study in general: Adding up the frequency of public TCR beta families identified people who carried CMV plus the relevant HLA.

Comments on this clonotype: Its antigen is undetermined.

From the reads, TCRdb called clonotypes with MiXCR, one entry per CDR3 protein. This sample has around 310,000 distinct CDR3 sequences, with about 28% found just once. This CDR3 comprises 19 residues. Germline assignment: CDR1 DFQATT and CDR2 SNEGSKA (reference sequence). Trimming cost V 0 bases and J 5 bases; bases outside gene matches: 21. This sequence originates from a human donor in good health (CMV status not recorded). Some clones in this sample may be carry-over from other donors' samples. The chain has TRBV20-1 and TRBJ1-2, with TRBD1 matching over 7 bases. The sample here was cultured PBMCs, taken from culture after CMV antigen stimulation. The CDR3 sequence is CSARDSLFYRYRGFYGYTF. The CDR3 coding sequence is TGCAGTGCTAGAGATTCTCTCTTTTACCGGTACAGGGGATTTTATGGCTACACCTTC.